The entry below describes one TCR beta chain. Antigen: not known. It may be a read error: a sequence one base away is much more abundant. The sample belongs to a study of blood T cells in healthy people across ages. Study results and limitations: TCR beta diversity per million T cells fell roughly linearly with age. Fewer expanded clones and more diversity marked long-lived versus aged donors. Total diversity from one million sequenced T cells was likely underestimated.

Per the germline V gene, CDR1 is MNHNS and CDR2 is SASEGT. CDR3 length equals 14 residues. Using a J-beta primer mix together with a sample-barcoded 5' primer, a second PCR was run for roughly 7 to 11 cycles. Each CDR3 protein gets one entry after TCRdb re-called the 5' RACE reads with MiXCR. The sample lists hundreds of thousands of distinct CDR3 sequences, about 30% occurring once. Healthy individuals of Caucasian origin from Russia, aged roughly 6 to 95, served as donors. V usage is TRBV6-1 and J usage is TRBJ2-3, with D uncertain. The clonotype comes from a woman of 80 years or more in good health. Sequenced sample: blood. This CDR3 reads CASSESSTADAQYF. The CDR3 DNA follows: TGTGCCAGCAGTGAAAGTAGTACCGCAGATGCGCAGTATTTT.